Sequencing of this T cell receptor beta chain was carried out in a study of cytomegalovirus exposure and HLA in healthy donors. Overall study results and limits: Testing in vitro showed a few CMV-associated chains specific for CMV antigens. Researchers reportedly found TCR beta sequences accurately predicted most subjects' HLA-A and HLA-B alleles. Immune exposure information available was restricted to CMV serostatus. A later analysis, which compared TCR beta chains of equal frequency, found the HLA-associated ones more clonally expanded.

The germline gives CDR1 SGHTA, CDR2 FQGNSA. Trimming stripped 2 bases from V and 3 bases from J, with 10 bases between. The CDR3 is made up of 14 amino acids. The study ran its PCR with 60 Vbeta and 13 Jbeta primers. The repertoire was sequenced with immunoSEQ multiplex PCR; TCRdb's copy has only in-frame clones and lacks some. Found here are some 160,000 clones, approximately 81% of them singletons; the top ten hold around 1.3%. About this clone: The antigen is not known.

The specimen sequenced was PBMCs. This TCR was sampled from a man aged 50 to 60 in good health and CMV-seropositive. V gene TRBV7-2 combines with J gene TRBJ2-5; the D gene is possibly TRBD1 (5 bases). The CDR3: CASSLSGRKETQYF. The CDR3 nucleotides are TGTGCCAGCAGCTTATCAGGGCGCAAAGAGACCCAGTACTTC.